Included here is one T cell receptor (beta chain) sequence, with context. Those enrolled, adults aged about 18 to 89 years, came from fewer than 25 US areas. Participants' reported clinical history set cohort assignment. The source of the sample is a study of blood T cell repertoires in COVID-19. Study-wide context: COVID-19 samples collected from the United States, Italy and Spain covered acute and convalescent phases.

Authors' data handling: It was from reference gene primer amplification that nucleated cell counts were estimated. Clones were read by immunoSEQ multiplex PCR, and TCRdb kept only the in-frame ones, dropping some. From that table come the V and J calls and clone size; the DNA was used to work out D and trimming. The data show around 200,000 clones, around 80% seen once. The CDR3 consists of 13 residues. Germline V gene lookup returns CDR1 SGHTS and CDR2 YDEGEE. V dropped 0 bases and J dropped 5 bases, with 6 bases sitting between them. V is TRBV5-8 and J is TRBJ1-5; weak D call: TRBD1 (6 bases). Sequencing used PBMCs or T cells enriched from blood (not recorded which). The TCR was taken from a woman in her thirties or forties with acute COVID-19. The CDR3 nucleotides read TGTGCCAGCAGCTTGGGGACAGATCAGCCCCAGCATTTT. Its protein product is CASSLGTDQPQHF.